This paragraph reports one T cell receptor beta chain. The sample is drawn from a study of shared T cell receptors in the human thymus. This CDR3 has 21 residues. Trimming shortened V by 2 bases and J by 3 bases, and 30 bases separated the two germline ends. CDR1 and CDR2 from the germline V gene are MNHNS and SASEGT. Clones were sequenced by immunoSEQ multiplex PCR, and TCRdb holds only the in-frame ones, with some missing. The sample holds about 660,000 clones, 70% to 90% seen once. The sample also formed part of further work on human thymus T cells. This second report adds: Corrective heart surgery yielded the resections from which the thymus tissue came. Gene usage for V and J segments appeared biased in thymic and blood repertoires. Unrelated people showed highly overlapping thymic repertoires, related research reported.

The source of this sequence is a boy younger than two with a congenital heart defect. This rearrangement joins TRBV6-1 to TRBJ2-3; a possible D gene is TRBD1 (9 bases). Input material: thymocytes. The CDR3 DNA reads TGTGCCAGCAGTGAACGCTGGACAGGGGAAGCTCTAGCGGGTGCTACAGATACGCAGTATTTT. Amino acids: CASSERWTGEALAGATDTQYF.